A selection of T cell receptor beta chains follows, all from one sample in a study of CD8 T cells in ankylosing spondylitis. TCRdb itself ran the 5' RACE reads through MiXCR, one entry per CDR3 protein. This table holds around 300,000 distinct CDR3 sequences, roughly 14% found once. The sequenced material came from blood, either unsorted or a sorted T cell fraction (not recorded which). The receptor set was obtained from a male donor with ankylosing spondylitis or in good health (not recorded which). CDR3s include the opening cysteine and the closing phenylalanine or tryptophan. The D gene is left open where the match is weak. The size entry is marked missing in some rows and otherwise reads once, few, many or a size class.

clone size	V gene	J gene	D gene	CDR3 protein	CDR3 DNA
few	TRBV19	TRBJ2-7	.	CASAGGGNEQYF	TGTGCCAGTGCAGGAGGGGGGAACGAGCAGTACTTC
few	TRBV10-3	TRBJ2-7	.	CAISESAGAYEQYF	TGTGCCATCAGTGAGTCGGCAGGGGCCTACGAGCAGTACTTC
many	TRBV7-9	TRBJ2-5	TRBD2	CASSSTSGRAGETQYF	TGTGCCAGCAGCTCTACTAGCGGGAGGGCCGGAGAGACCCAGTACTTC
.	TRBV6-5	TRBJ1-5	TRBD1	CASSWDSPTWPQHF	TGTGCCAGCAGTTGGGACAGTCCAACTTGGCCCCAGCATTTT
many	TRBV11-2	TRBJ1-2	TRBD1	CASSWDRVGYGYTF	TGTGCCAGCAGTTGGGACAGGGTGGGCTATGGCTACACCTTC
.	TRBV4-2	TRBJ2-7	TRBD2	CASSQARTSGGEQYF	TGTGCCAGCAGCCAAGCGCGGACTAGCGGTGGGGAGCAGTACTTC
few	TRBV12-3/TRBV12-4	TRBJ2-7	.	CASRNRFSYEQYF	TGTGCCAGCAGGAACAGGTTCTCCTACGAGCAGTACTTC
.	TRBV2	TRBJ1-2	.	CASSEEGSYGYTF	TGTGCCAGCAGTGAAGAGGGCAGCTATGGCTACACCTTC
few	TRBV5-4	TRBJ2-1	.	CASSSPGLGSYNEQFF	TGTGCCAGCAGCTCGCCAGGACTTGGGTCCTACAATGAGCAGTTCTTC
many	TRBV5-1	TRBJ1-1	.	CASSSMDSSRTEAFF	TGCGCCAGCAGTTCAATGGACAGCTCGAGGACTGAAGCTTTCTTT
few	TRBV2	TRBJ2-2	TRBD2	CASRGDSNTGELFF	TGTGCCAGCCGGGGGGACTCGAACACCGGGGAGCTGTTTTTT
few	TRBV5-6	TRBJ2-2	.	CASSFTHSLPNTGELFF	TGTGCCAGCAGCTTCACTCATAGCCTTCCGAACACCGGGGAGCTGTTTTTT
few	TRBV12-3/TRBV12-4	TRBJ1-1	.	CASRGRGYDNTEAFF	TGTGCCAGCAGGGGCCGGGGGTATGATAACACTGAAGCTTTCTTT
.	TRBV5-6	TRBJ2-7	.	CASSTTGTGPGRYEQYF	TGTGCCAGCAGCACGACCGGGACAGGTCCCGGGAGGTACGAGCAGTACTTC
many	TRBV10-3	TRBJ2-2	.	CAISAGPPTNTGELFF	TGTGCCATCAGTGCGGGGCCCCCGACGAACACCGGGGAGCTGTTTTTT
.	TRBV13	TRBJ2-1	TRBD2	CASSASGSGVYNEQFF	TGTGCCAGCAGCGCTAGTGGGAGCGGGGTCTACAATGAGCAGTTCTTC
.	TRBV12-3/TRBV12-4	TRBJ2-2	TRBD1	CASTYRGKNTGELFF	TGTGCCAGCACCTACAGGGGCAAGAACACCGGGGAGCTGTTTTTT
few	TRBV5-1	TRBJ2-1	TRBD2	CASSATSGSYNEQFF	TGCGCCAGCAGCGCGACTAGCGGGAGCTACAATGAGCAGTTCTTC
few	TRBV12-3/TRBV12-4	TRBJ2-3	TRBD2	CASSLRRGAGTDTQYF	TGTGCCAGCAGTTTAAGGCGGGGGGCCGGCACAGATACGCAGTATTTT